The T cell receptor beta chain described here comes from a study of a mutant IDH1 vaccine in newly diagnosed glioma. Study at large: Once 4-6 weeks had passed after radiotherapy alone, vaccination started, or it started with temozolomide cycles. Males made up about 60% and females about 38% of treated patients, whose mean age was about 40 years.

The ends lost 2 bases at V and 0 bases at J; junction bases unmatched: 3. CDR1 is GTSNPN, CDR2 SVGIG, per germline (reference sequence). CDR3 length: 14 residues. The protocol was immunoSEQ multiplex PCR, while the TCRdb copy is restricted to in-frame clones and leaves out a portion. There are about 38,000 clones in the sample; around 82% occur only once, and more than 5.5% lies in the top ten. This clone was observed a single time. Its antigen is still unknown. Specified time point: week 5, during vaccination. Vaccination used 300 ug of mutant IDH1 20-mer peptide per dose, with topical imiquimod. Those who donated had recent WHO grade 3 or 4 IDH1-mutant, ATRX-lost astrocytomas.

The V gene is TRBV30, the J gene TRBJ2-7, with 8 bases lining up with TRBD1. This sequence was found in a man aged 35-49 years with glioma. This material consisted of PBMCs, taken from a glioma patient whose treatment included an IDH1 peptide vaccine. CDR3: CAWSWTGSSYEQYF. As DNA, the CDR3 is TGTGCCTGGAGTTGGACAGGGAGCTCCTACGAGCAGTACTTC.